This TCR beta chain was captured in a study of T cells after yellow fever vaccination. Study as a whole: Fractions low in cell number were prepared with SMART-Seq v4 Ultra Low Input.

The CDR3 spans 13 residues. Germline lookup yields CDR1 MNHEY and CDR2 SMNVEV (reference sequence). Between the trimmed V and J ends, which lost 1 base and 2 bases, there was a span of 4 bases. General study points: Clonotype sharing between CD4 and CD8 compartments was small. It was the secondary response that reached its peak faster, day 5 versus 15, but it was weaker.

Researchers made TCR cDNA using 5'RACE template switching, and this step added a universal primer site and UMIs. TCRdb analysed the 5' RACE reads with MiXCR anew, one entry per CDR3 protein. The data contain fewer than 650,000 distinct CDR3 sequences, 20% to 25% of them singletons. This clonotype was counted ten times or more. The antigen remains undetermined. The gene calls are TRBV27 and TRBJ2-3; D remains ambiguous. Sequencing was performed on PBMCs, taken 20 to 25 days after the first yellow fever vaccination. The sequence was obtained from a man between 18 and 35 years old who received the YFV17D yellow fever vaccine. The CDR3 sequence: CASSLYNTDTQYF. The CDR3 nucleotides read TGTGCCAGCAGTTTATACAACACAGATACGCAGTATTTT.